One and the same sample provided the 23 T cell receptor beta chains below, sequenced in a study of regulatory T cells in long-lasting Graves disease. With iRepertoire HTBI primers and Arm-PCR of CDR3 regions, TCR beta libraries were built. Each CDR3 protein is one row after TCRdb ran MiXCR on the multiplex PCR reads. This sample has hundreds of thousands of distinct CDR3 sequences, with around an eighth found just once. Time point indicated: newly diagnosed GD, antithyroid drugs for less than 3 months. The TCR library was made from RNA that had been extracted from PBMCs in TRIzol. These same data were also listed under a study on T cells in Graves' hyperthyroidism and ophthalmopathy.

The sequencing here drew on peripheral blood mononuclear cells (PBMCs), taken at new diagnosis, from a patient treated with antithyroid drugs. These receptor sequences come from a man aged 25-40 years with Graves disease.

There are many counts of this clonotype. The chain carries TRBV7-8 and TRBJ1-5; D might be TRBD1 (6 bases). Germline V gives CDR1 SGHVS, CDR2 FQNEAQ. This CDR3 is built from 13 residues. V lost 1 base, J lost 7 bases, and 8 bases lay in between. The CDR3, as DNA: TGTGCCAGCAGCTTAGAACAGGGACAGCCCCAGCATTTT. It translates to CASSLEQGQPQHF.

This clonotype has a count of ten or more. This chain links TRBV5-1 with TRBJ2-5, with D perhaps TRBD1 (5 bases). Trimming took off 0 bases at V and 5 bases at J, with 11 bases between the two ends. Looked up from germline, CDR1 is SGHRS and CDR2 is YFSETQ. The CDR3 spans 14 residues. In DNA form, the CDR3 reads TGCGCCAGCAGCTTGGCCTCAGGGCCGGAGACCCAGTACTTC. Encoded protein: CASSLASGPETQYF.

The sample holds many counts of this clonotype. DNA of the CDR3: TGTGCCAGCAGTGAAACGACGATCAATCAGCCCCAGCATTTT. Protein product: CASSETTINQPQHF. This chain joins TRBV2 and TRBJ1-5; D is uncertain. Trimming cost V 2 bases and J 3 bases, with 8 bases left between them. The CDR3 has 14 amino acids. Germline V gene sequence: CDR1 SNHLY, CDR2 FYNNEI.

This clonotype was found many times. The rearrangement uses TRBV11-2 and TRBJ2-5; no firm D call. Germline CDR1 is SGHAT and CDR2 is FQNNGV. With 5 bases removed from V and 5 bases from J, the gap between germline ends came to 9 bases. The CDR3 is made up of 12 amino acids. The CDR3 coding sequence is TGTGCCAGCAGCAACATGGGGGAGACCCAGTACTTC. This translates into CASSNMGETQYF.

This clonotype was recorded a few times. This rearrangement joins TRBV19 to TRBJ2-3, with a tentative D call TRBD2 (6 bases). Germline V gene sequence: CDR1 LNHDA, CDR2 SQIVND (reference sequence). Trimming cost V 5 bases and J 6 bases, with 21 bases left between them. The CDR3 spans 16 residues. The CDR3, as DNA: TGTGCCAGTAGTCTCCGATTAGCGGTGTCCACCGATACGCAGTATTTT. Protein product: CASSLRLAVSTDTQYF.

This clonotype was detected a few times. In DNA form, the CDR3 reads TGTGCCACTAAAGGTCCATTTAACTATGGCTACACCTTC. Its translation is CATKGPFNYGYTF. The V gene is TRBV28, the J gene TRBJ1-2; D not resolved. Germline-derived CDR1 and CDR2 are MDHEN and SYDVKM. V was cut by 10 bases and J by 1 base, with 13 bases left in between. The CDR3 loop spans 13 amino acids.

About this clonotype: Being one base from a much bigger clone, this may be a read error. The chain combines TRBV2 with TRBJ2-5; 8 bases are shared with TRBD2. The CDR3 totals 15 residues. With V trimmed by 6 bases and J by 11 bases, 17 bases remained unmatched. The germline V gene has CDR1 SNHLY and CDR2 FYNNEI. In nucleotides, the CDR3 is TGTGCCAGCAGCAATAGAGCGGGAGTGGGCAATGAGCAGTACTTC. It translates to CASSNRAGVGNEQYF.

Many counts were recorded for this clonotype. The chain combines TRBV2 with TRBJ2-7; 9 bases agree with TRBD2. The CDR3 has 15 residues. Per the germline V gene, CDR1 is SNHLY and CDR2 is FYNNEI. Trimming removed 8 bases from V and 3 bases from J; junction bases left unmatched: 11. CDR3 sequence reads: CASALGLAPNYEQYF. The CDR3 DNA reads as TGTGCCAGCGCCCTGGGACTAGCTCCGAACTACGAGCAGTACTTC.

In this sample, this clonotype turned up a few times. The chain is built from TRBV20-1 and TRBJ2-1; the D is unclear. The CDR3 has 13 residues. The germline gives CDR1 DFQATT, CDR2 SNEGSKA (reference sequence). Trimming left V 0 bases short and J 7 bases short, with 10 bases between. The CDR3 region is CSARENSQNEQFF. The CDR3 nucleotides are TGCAGTGCTAGAGAAAATTCTCAGAATGAGCAGTTCTTC.

V gene TRBV20-1 combines with J gene TRBJ2-5, with D possibly being TRBD2 (5 bases). Germline V gene lookup returns CDR1 DFQATT and CDR2 SNEGSKA (reference sequence). Trimming removed 0 bases at V and 4 bases at J, with 12 bases between. This CDR3 has 14 amino acids. The CDR3 here is CSARDRGGGETQYF. CDR3 sequence (DNA): TGCAGTGCTAGAGATCGAGGCGGAGGAGAGACCCAGTACTTC.

The chain employs TRBV11-2 and TRBJ1-5, with D possibly TRBD1 on 6 matching bases. Trimming stripped 2 bases from V and 5 bases from J, with 13 bases between. Per the germline V gene, CDR1 is SGHAT and CDR2 is FQNNGV. This CDR3 spans 15 amino acids. The CDR3 here is CASSLIRGCYQPQHF. The CDR3, as DNA: TGTGCCAGCAGCTTAATCAGGGGTTGTTATCAGCCCCAGCATTTT.

This clonotype was picked up a small number of times. The chain carries TRBV4-1 and TRBJ1-5; weak D call: TRBD1 (5 bases). The CDR3 is 15 amino acids. Germline CDR1 is MGHRA and CDR2 is YSYEKL. V was pared by 1 base and J by 6 bases, with 13 bases between. For the CDR3, the DNA is TGCGCCAGCAGCCAAGGCGCGGGGCCCGGTCAGCCCCAGCATTTT. It yields the protein CASSQGAGPGQPQHF.

This clonotype appeared many times. The chain joins TRBV19 to TRBJ2-5, with 9 positions matching TRBD2. The CDR3 extends over 16 amino acids. The V and J ends lost 2 bases and 5 bases, in that order; junction bases with no gene match: 9. Germline loops: CDR1 LNHDA, CDR2 SQIVND (reference sequence). CDR3 in amino acids: CASSISVASGMETQYF. CDR3 bases: TGTGCCAGTAGTATATCTGTTGCTAGCGGGATGGAGACCCAGTACTTC.

This clonotype occurred many times. V usage is TRBV28 and J usage is TRBJ1-2, with a tentative D call TRBD1 (5 bases). Germline CDR1 MDHEN, CDR2 SYDVKM. The CDR3 loop spans 13 amino acids. The V end lost 7 bases, the J end lost 3 bases, and 12 bases lay between the germline ends. For the CDR3, the DNA is TGTGCCAGCAACTTCGACAGAGACTATGGCTACACCTTC. It codes for CASNFDRDYGYTF.

In its sample, this clonotype was seen many times. CDR3 sequence: CASSSIFEQFF. For the CDR3, the DNA is TGTGCCAGCAGCTCGATATTTGAGCAGTTCTTC. The chain carries TRBV11-2 and TRBJ2-1; unclear D gene. The V gene lost 4 bases and the J gene lost 9 bases, with 7 bases spanning the gap. The V gene's germline CDR1 is SGHAT and CDR2 FQNNGV. The CDR3 length is 11 residues.

The V and J genes are TRBV30 and TRBJ1-5; D gene ambiguous. Trimming removed 6 bases at V and 9 bases at J, with 18 bases between. The CDR3 is 13 amino acids. CDR1 and CDR2 (germline): GTSNPN, SVGIG (reference sequence). The chain's CDR3 is CACQWTDVGPQHF. Here the CDR3 DNA reads TGTGCCTGTCAGTGGACGGATGTCGGGCCCCAGCATTTT.

This clonotype was detected only a few times. J is TRBJ2-5 and V is TRBV20-1; 10 positions agree with TRBD1. The CDR3 has 15 residues. Germline-derived CDR1 and CDR2 are DFQATT and SNEGSKA (reference sequence). After removal of 0 bases from V and 5 bases from J, the junction contained 6 bases not matched to a gene. The CDR3 bases are TGCAGTGCTAGAGATGGGACAGGGGTAGGGGAGACCCAGTACTTC. Protein sequence: CSARDGTGVGETQYF.

This clonotype was counted ten times or more. This chain joins TRBV6-1 and TRBJ1-1; 11 bases are shared with TRBD1. The trim removed 7 bases at V and 5 bases at J, leaving 9 bases unmatched. The CDR3 spans 15 residues. Germline V gene data show CDR1 as MNHNS and CDR2 as SASEGT. CDR3 sequence: CASTAGGTGGTEAFF. The CDR3 region has the DNA TGTGCCAGCACTGCAGGAGGGACAGGGGGGACTGAAGCTTTCTTT.

This clonotype has just a few counts. The chain has TRBV14 and TRBJ2-5; D gene ambiguous. Germline V CDR1 and CDR2: SGHDN, FVKESK. This CDR3 is 14 amino acids long. The V and J ends lost 0 bases and 5 bases respectively, with 10 bases between them. CDR3 in amino acids: CASSQEFQRETQYF. CDR3 in DNA: TGTGCCAGCAGCCAAGAGTTCCAGCGTGAGACCCAGTACTTC.

This clonotype was recorded many times. The gene calls are TRBV29-1 and TRBJ1-1; TRBD1 agrees at 11 bases. The CDR3 contains 11 residues. In germline, CDR1 is SQVTM, CDR2 ANQGSEA. With 7 bases clipped from V and 6 bases from J, the junction kept 1 base outside the gene matches. Here the CDR3 reads CSGGQGAEAFF. CDR3 DNA: TGCAGCGGGGGACAGGGGGCTGAAGCTTTCTTT. The full variable domain, completed using reference TRBV29-1 and TRBJ1-1, is SAVISQKPSRDICQRGTSLTIQCQVDSQVTMMFWYRQQPGQSLTLIATANQGSEATYESGFVIDKFPISRPNLTFSTLTVSNMSPEDSSIYLCSGGQGAEAFFGQGTRLTVV.

The table lists this clonotype with many counts. The rearrangement joins TRBV11-2 to TRBJ1-1; perhaps TRBD1 as D (6 bases). The CDR3 is 15 amino acids. The V end was cut by 6 bases, the J end by 2 bases, with 16 bases between. Germline CDR1 reads SGHAT; CDR2 reads FQNNGV. As DNA, the CDR3 is TGTGCCAGCAGGGACAGATTCTTAGTTAACACTGAAGCTTTCTTT. As protein: CASRDRFLVNTEAFF.

This clonotype was detected many times. The V gene is TRBV19, the J gene TRBJ2-7, with 8 positions matching TRBD1. Germline CDR1 and CDR2: LNHDA and SQIVND (reference sequence). The ends lost 3 bases at V and 0 bases at J; junction bases unmatched: 1. This CDR3 comprises 14 residues. CDR3 in DNA: TGTGCCAGTAGTATCACAGGGGGCTCCTACGAGCAGTACTTC. This codes for CASSITGGSYEQYF.

Concerning this clonotype itself: Since a much larger clone is just one base distant, this may be a read error. V gene TRBV3-1 combines with J gene TRBJ1-1; 9 bases are shared with TRBD1. The CDR3 covers 14 residues. After removal of 4 bases from V and 3 bases from J, the junction contained 3 bases not matched to a gene. Per germline, CDR1 LGHDT and CDR2 YNNKEL (reference sequence). This chain's CDR3 is CASSRQGGYTEAFF. DNA of the CDR3: TGTGCCAGCAGCCGACAGGGGGGGTACACTGAAGCTTTCTTT. Drawing the rest from reference TRBV3-1 and TRBJ1-1, the complete variable domain is DTAVSQTPKYLVTQMGNDKSIKCEQNLGHDTMYWYKQDSKKFLKIMFSYNNKELIINETVPNRFSPKSPDKAHLNLHINSLELGDSAVYFCASSRQGGYTEAFFGQGTRLTVV.